The next 13 T cell receptor beta chains were all read from a single sample in a study of PD-L1 blockade in urothelial cancer. TCRdb's copy holds only in-frame clones and misses some; the assay was immunoSEQ multiplex PCR. Of about 80,000 clones listed, about 90% are singletons. Specimen: PBMCs, collected around atezolizumab (anti-PD-L1) treatment. The receptor source for this set is a woman in her seventies with urothelial cancer.

The count of this clone is one. V gene TRBV30 combines with J gene TRBJ2-3; the match to TRBD2 covers 10 bases. This CDR3 is built from 13 residues. CDR1 is GTSNPN, CDR2 SVGIG, per germline (reference sequence). With V trimmed by 7 bases and J by 1 base, 2 bases remained unmatched. Here the CDR3 DNA reads TGTGCCTCGACTAGCGGGCGCACAGATACGCAGTATTTT. Its protein product is CASTSGRTDTQYF.

The V call is TRBV27, the J call TRBJ1-1; D remains ambiguous. The germline V gene has CDR1 MNHEY and CDR2 SMNVEV (reference sequence). Trimming removed 2 bases from V and 10 bases from J, with 17 bases in between. The CDR3 has 14 residues. This CDR3 reads CASSLREGSRGAFF. The CDR3, as DNA: TGTGCCAGCAGTTTACGAGAGGGATCGCGCGGAGCTTTCTTT.

The CDR3 DNA reads as TGTGCCAGCAGTCTCTCTCGGTTGTCGGATGGCTACACCTTC. This sequence encodes CASSLSRLSDGYTF. This rearrangement joins TRBV27 to TRBJ1-2; D call uncertain. There are 14 residues in the CDR3. V lost 5 bases, J lost 6 bases, and 16 bases lay in between. Germline values: CDR1 MNHEY, CDR2 SMNVEV (reference sequence).

The rearrangement joins TRBV5-4 to TRBJ2-1; D is perhaps TRBD1 (6 bases). The CDR3 runs to 15 residues. V dropped 0 bases and J dropped 2 bases, with 9 bases sitting between them. Looked up from germline, CDR1 is SGHNT and CDR2 is YYREEE (reference sequence). The CDR3, as DNA: TGTGCCAGCAGCTTGGCCCAGGGGACCTACAATGAGCAGTTCTTC. Amino acids: CASSLAQGTYNEQFF.

The rearrangement links TRBV7-2 to TRBJ2-7; TRBD1 matches at 10 bases. This CDR3 has 17 amino acids. With V trimmed by 5 bases and J by 3 bases, 13 bases remained unmatched. In germline, CDR1 is SGHTA, CDR2 FQGNSA. The CDR3 nucleotides are TGTGCCAGCAGCCTGACGTCCGGGACAGGGGAATTCTACGAGCAGTACTTC. Translating it yields CASSLTSGTGEFYEQYF.

The chain uses TRBV19 and TRBJ1-1, with D possibly TRBD1 on 6 matching bases. The CDR3 spans 14 residues. V was clipped by 5 bases and J by 3 bases, with 13 bases between them. Germline V lookup: CDR1 LNHDA, CDR2 SQIVND (reference sequence). The CDR3 bases are TGTGCCAGTAGTCCCAGGGGCGAGGACACTGAAGCTTTCTTT. Its protein is CASSPRGEDTEAFF.

J is TRBJ2-2 and V is TRBV10-3, with TRBD1 identical over 8 bases. Germline V gene sequence: CDR1 ENHRY, CDR2 SYGVKD. CDR3 length: 15 amino acids. With 5 bases clipped from V and 8 bases from J, the junction kept 10 bases outside the gene matches. CDR3 DNA sequence: TGTGCCATCAGTTCAAGCGACAGGGGTAATGGGGAGCTGTTTTTT. Translation gives CAISSSDRGNGELFF.

The rearrangement uses TRBV7-2 and TRBJ1-1; 8 nucleotides agree with TRBD1. The germline V gene encodes CDR1 SGHTA and CDR2 FQGNSA. With V trimmed by 3 bases and J by 7 bases, 10 bases remained unmatched. CDR3 length equals 15 residues. CDR3 residues: CASSFQGARLIEAFF. The DNA for the CDR3 is TGTGCCAGCAGCTTTCAGGGGGCCCGGCTTATTGAAGCTTTCTTT.

The CDR3 DNA reads as TGCGCCAGCAGTGAGGGACTAGCGGGAGGGCCTTCCTCCGATACGCAGTATTTT. Protein product: CASSEGLAGGPSSDTQYF. This chain connects TRBV10-1 to TRBJ2-3; 15 bases are shared with TRBD2. This CDR3 region has 18 residues. J was trimmed by 6 bases and V by 2 bases; bases with no gene match: 9. Germline-derived CDR1 and CDR2 are WNHNN and SYGVQD (reference sequence).

This chain joins TRBV6-5 and TRBJ1-2, with D uncertain. Trimming shortened V by 0 bases and J by 4 bases, and 6 bases separated the two germline ends. The CDR3 has 13 amino acids. Germline V CDR1 and CDR2: MNHEY, SVGAGI. The CDR3 DNA reads TGTGCCAGCAGTTACTCACGGGGCTATGGCTACACCTTC. Translated, it gives CASSYSRGYGYTF.

This clone was observed once. This sequence joins TRBV4-1 and TRBJ2-7; 7 bases are shared with TRBD1. V gave up 4 bases and J gave up 4 bases; unmatched junction bases: 13. The CDR3 length is 16 residues. Germline V gene lookup returns CDR1 MGHRA and CDR2 YSYEKL. This CDR3 reads CASSPYSRTGGYEQYF. CDR3 nucleotide sequence: TGCGCCAGCAGCCCATATTCCAGGACAGGAGGATACGAGCAGTACTTC.

This clone was found once. This chain connects TRBV15 to TRBJ2-1; TRBD2 matches at 7 bases. The V and J ends lost 1 base and 4 bases, in that order; junction bases with no gene match: 4. The CDR3 loop spans 15 amino acids. Germline-derived CDR1 and CDR2 are LNHNV and YYDKDF (reference sequence). The chain's CDR3 is CATSRGGSGYNEQFF. CDR3 in DNA: TGTGCCACCAGCAGAGGTGGTAGCGGGTACAATGAGCAGTTCTTC.

The chain has TRBV28 and TRBJ1-5; no clear D. CDR1 is MDHEN and CDR2 is SYDVKM in the germline V gene. This CDR3 is 13 amino acids long. V was cut by 3 bases and J by 0 bases, with 3 bases left in between. CDR3 coding DNA: TGTGCCAGCAGTTTCGGTAGCAATCAGCCCCAGCATTTT. Translating gives CASSFGSNQPQHF.